The sequence of this T cell receptor beta chain was determined in a study of blood T cell repertoires in COVID-19. Study at large: PBMCs, B-cell-depleted T cells, or T cells were the source of the cDNA or gDNA that made up the material.

Profiled with immunoSEQ multiplex PCR; TCRdb holds only in-frame clones, not every one. This sample carries about 140,000 clones, about 83% of them seen once, and the ten largest clones take approximately 3%. Germline V gene lookup returns CDR1 WSHSY and CDR2 SAAADI. The trim removed 6 bases at V and 2 bases at J, leaving 8 bases unmatched. The CDR3 spans 16 residues. This study enrolled people aged 18 to 89 from under 25 US geographic areas. Cohorts were assigned according to the clinical history that participants reported. This chain joins TRBV10-2 and TRBJ1-2; 11 bases match TRBD1. Sequenced: PBMCs or T cells enriched from blood (not recorded which). The clonotype originates from a woman in her forties or fifties with acute COVID-19. This CDR3 is CASREPGTGGNYGYTF. Written as DNA, the CDR3 is TGCGCCAGCAGGGAGCCCGGGACAGGGGGGAACTATGGCTACACCTTC.